This T cell receptor beta chain was documented in a study of blood T cell repertoires in COVID-19. The overall study: PBMCs, B-cell-depleted T cells, or T cells provided the cDNA or gDNA that made up the material.

The length of the CDR3 is 16 residues. Germline V gives CDR1 LNHDA, CDR2 SQIVND (reference sequence). The ends were cut back, 5 bases at V and 1 base at J, with 17 bases in the middle. In the source study's methods: Reference gene primer amplification yielded estimated nucleated cell counts. Repertoires were generated with immunoSEQ multiplex PCR, while TCRdb's copy carries only in-frame clones and drops some. V, J and clone size derive from that table, while D and trimming were established from the DNA sequence. The sample has approximately 200,000 clones; approximately 81% are singletons. This clone has only one observation. Enrolment of Seattle patients took place during active infection, and they were followed longitudinally.

The chain uses TRBV19 and TRBJ1-1, with D maybe TRBD1 (5 bases). Sequencing was carried out using peripheral blood. The TCR originated in a woman aged 80 or over with COVID-19, enrolled during active disease. CDR3 nucleotides: TGTGCCAGTAGTCTGGGGCTTTCTCTGGGGAACACTGAAGCTTTCTTT. Translated: CASSLGLSLGNTEAFF.